The rows below give T cell receptor beta chains drawn from one sample of a study of preoperative IRX-2 immunotherapy in early breast cancer. Some clones are missing from TCRdb's copy, which holds only in-frame ones; the method was immunoSEQ multiplex PCR. This table holds 3,500 or so clones, 70% to 80% found once. The source was tumor tissue, collected after IRX-2 immunotherapy. These receptors all come from a human donor with breast cancer. Each CDR3 is given with its conserved first and last residue. The D gene is left open where the match is weak. Size values are once, few and many counts, or a class for expanded clones, and some rows have none.

abundance: -
d_gene: -
j_gene: TRBJ1-5
v_gene: TRBV30
CDR3aa: CAWSVPPFWGRLDQPQHF
CDR3nt: TGTGCCTGGAGTGTCCCTCCCTTCTGGGGAAGGCTCGATCAGCCCCAGCATTTT

abundance: -
d_gene: -
j_gene: TRBJ2-3
v_gene: TRBV29-1
CDR3aa: CSVLSYTDTQYF
CDR3nt: TGCAGCGTCTTATCCTACACAGATACGCAGTATTTT

abundance: -
d_gene: TRBD1
j_gene: TRBJ1-4
v_gene: TRBV7-6
CDR3aa: CASSLALWKQGAGEKLFF
CDR3nt: TGTGCCAGCAGCTTAGCGCTATGGAAGCAGGGGGCTGGTGAAAAACTGTTTTTT

abundance: -
d_gene: -
j_gene: TRBJ2-3
v_gene: TRBV15
CDR3aa: CATSSQGQRTDTQYF
CDR3nt: TGTGCCACCAGCTCCCAAGGACAACGCACAGATACGCAGTATTTT

abundance: -
d_gene: -
j_gene: TRBJ2-7
v_gene: TRBV6-8
CDR3aa: CASSPGVYEQYF
CDR3nt: TGTGCCAGCTCACCCGGGGTATACGAGCAGTACTTC

abundance: -
d_gene: TRBD1
j_gene: TRBJ1-1
v_gene: TRBV7-6
CDR3aa: CASSLEQGAWEAFF
CDR3nt: TGTGCCAGCAGCTTAGAACAGGGGGCATGGGAAGCTTTCTTT

abundance: few
d_gene: TRBD1
j_gene: TRBJ2-7
v_gene: TRBV19
CDR3aa: CASKSLGQGDTSYEQYF
CDR3nt: TGTGCCAGTAAGTCCCTGGGACAGGGGGACACATCCTACGAGCAGTACTTC

abundance: -
d_gene: -
j_gene: TRBJ1-2
v_gene: TRBV15
CDR3aa: CATSRGSGLGGYTF
CDR3nt: TGTGCCACCAGCAGAGGGTCAGGGTTGGGTGGCTACACCTTC

abundance: -
d_gene: -
j_gene: TRBJ2-2
v_gene: TRBV19
CDR3aa: CASSIEGITGELFF
CDR3nt: TGTGCCAGTAGTATAGAAGGGATCACCGGGGAGCTGTTTTTT

abundance: once
d_gene: -
j_gene: TRBJ1-1
v_gene: TRBV7-5
CDR3aa: CASSARQGTSAEAFF
CDR3nt: TGTGCCAGCAGCGCCAGACAGGGAACGTCGGCTGAAGCTTTCTTT

abundance: large
d_gene: TRBD1
j_gene: TRBJ1-1
v_gene: TRBV6-8
CDR3aa: CAISYRGMNTEAFF
CDR3nt: TGTGCCATCAGTTACAGGGGGATGAACACTGAAGCTTTCTTT

abundance: few
d_gene: -
j_gene: TRBJ2-1
v_gene: TRBV6-8
CDR3aa: CATRSPATYNEQFF
CDR3nt: TGTGCCACCAGGTCCCCAGCTACCTACAATGAGCAGTTCTTC

abundance: -
d_gene: -
j_gene: TRBJ2-1
v_gene: TRBV5-1
CDR3aa: CASSFGQGLGNEQFF
CDR3nt: TGCGCCAGCAGCTTTGGCCAGGGCCTCGGCAATGAGCAGTTCTTC

abundance: -
d_gene: -
j_gene: TRBJ1-3
v_gene: TRBV11-3
CDR3aa: CASSPTAAFGNTIYF
CDR3nt: TGTGCCAGCAGCCCGACGGCGGCCTTTGGAAACACCATATATTTT

abundance: -
d_gene: -
j_gene: TRBJ2-4
v_gene: TRBV5-1
CDR3aa: CASSLSLAKNIQYF
CDR3nt: TGCGCCAGCAGCTTGTCTTTAGCCAAAAACATTCAGTACTTC

abundance: -
d_gene: TRBD2
j_gene: TRBJ2-5
v_gene: TRBV4-1
CDR3aa: CASSFGTSELETQYF
CDR3nt: TGCGCCAGCAGCTTTGGGACTAGCGAATTGGAGACCCAGTACTTC

abundance: -
d_gene: TRBD1
j_gene: TRBJ1-1
v_gene: TRBV6-8
CDR3aa: CASSSQGQGASEAFF
CDR3nt: TGTGCCAGCAGTTCCCAGGGACAGGGGGCCTCTGAAGCTTTCTTT

abundance: few
d_gene: -
j_gene: TRBJ1-2
v_gene: TRBV6-8
CDR3aa: CASSRATLDYGYTF
CDR3nt: TGTGCCAGCAGTCGGGCCACCTTGGACTATGGCTACACCTTC

abundance: -
d_gene: -
j_gene: TRBJ2-5
v_gene: TRBV14
CDR3aa: CASSPAGAPRETQYF
CDR3nt: TGTGCCAGCAGCCCCGCCGGGGCCCCCCGGGAGACCCAGTACTTC

abundance: once
d_gene: -
j_gene: TRBJ2-6
v_gene: TRBV4-1
CDR3aa: CASSQTGTSSGANVLTF
CDR3nt: TGCGCCAGCAGCCAAACAGGGACCAGCTCTGGGGCCAACGTCCTGACTTTC

abundance: few
d_gene: -
j_gene: TRBJ1-4
v_gene: TRBV5-1
CDR3aa: CASSFNSPVATNEKLFF
CDR3nt: TGCGCCAGCAGCTTCAACTCACCTGTTGCAACTAATGAAAAACTGTTTTTT

abundance: few
d_gene: -
j_gene: TRBJ2-5
v_gene: TRBV29-1
CDR3aa: CSVTGVQETQYF
CDR3nt: TGCAGCGTAACGGGGGTGCAAGAGACCCAGTACTTC

abundance: once
d_gene: -
j_gene: TRBJ2-1
v_gene: TRBV10-2
CDR3aa: CASSERWASRYNEQFF
CDR3nt: TGCGCCAGCAGTGAGCGGTGGGCTAGCCGGTACAATGAGCAGTTCTTC

abundance: -
d_gene: TRBD2
j_gene: TRBJ2-1
v_gene: TRBV28
CDR3aa: CASSPTTSGGPLTSYNEQFF
CDR3nt: TGTGCCAGCAGTCCGACGACTAGCGGGGGGCCTCTCACATCCTACAATGAGCAGTTCTTC

abundance: -
d_gene: TRBD2
j_gene: TRBJ2-7
v_gene: TRBV11-3
CDR3aa: CASSPPTSGGANEQYF
CDR3nt: TGTGCCAGCAGCCCCCCGACTAGCGGGGGGGCTAACGAGCAGTACTTC

abundance: -
d_gene: TRBD1
j_gene: TRBJ1-1
v_gene: TRBV29-1
CDR3aa: CSVRGRGTTEAFF
CDR3nt: TGCAGCGTTCGGGGCAGGGGGACCACTGAAGCTTTCTTT

abundance: -
d_gene: -
j_gene: TRBJ1-5
v_gene: TRBV30
CDR3aa: CAWSVNRPNQPQHF
CDR3nt: TGTGCCTGGAGTGTTAATAGGCCCAATCAGCCCCAGCATTTT

abundance: -
d_gene: -
j_gene: TRBJ1-1
v_gene: TRBV5-1
CDR3aa: CASSLGDERTEAFF
CDR3nt: TGCGCCAGCAGCTTGGGGGATGAGAGAACTGAAGCTTTCTTT

abundance: -
d_gene: TRBD1
j_gene: TRBJ1-2
v_gene: TRBV5-1
CDR3aa: CASRDRDREVGYTF
CDR3nt: TGCGCCAGCAGGGACAGGGACCGGGAAGTTGGCTACACCTTC

abundance: hyperexpanded
d_gene: -
j_gene: TRBJ1-1
v_gene: TRBV19
CDR3aa: CASTGNREAFF
CDR3nt: TGTGCCAGTACAGGGAACCGTGAAGCTTTCTTT

abundance: -
d_gene: -
j_gene: TRBJ1-1
v_gene: TRBV29-1
CDR3aa: CSALDRLNTEAFF
CDR3nt: TGCAGCGCCCTGGACAGATTGAACACTGAAGCTTTCTTT

abundance: -
d_gene: TRBD1
j_gene: TRBJ1-3
v_gene: TRBV30
CDR3aa: CAWTLDRAGNTIYF
CDR3nt: TGTGCCTGGACCCTTGACAGGGCTGGAAACACCATATATTTT

abundance: -
d_gene: TRBD2
j_gene: TRBJ2-5
v_gene: TRBV11-3
CDR3aa: CASSHRLAGGPFRQTQYF
CDR3nt: TGTGCCAGCAGCCACCGACTAGCGGGGGGCCCCTTTCGGCAGACCCAGTACTTC

abundance: -
d_gene: -
j_gene: TRBJ2-3
v_gene: TRBV5-1
CDR3aa: CASSGGTVTDTQYF
CDR3nt: TGCGCCAGCAGCGGCGGGACCGTGACAGATACGCAGTATTTT

abundance: -
d_gene: TRBD2
j_gene: TRBJ2-1
v_gene: TRBV4-1
CDR3aa: CASSQGTSGVNEQFF
CDR3nt: TGCGCCAGCAGCCAAGGGACTAGCGGGGTCAATGAGCAGTTCTTC

abundance: -
d_gene: TRBD1
j_gene: TRBJ1-6
v_gene: TRBV28
CDR3aa: CASSFVGAIRRDRLTSPLHF
CDR3nt: TGTGCCAGCAGTTTCGTTGGGGCTATACGCCGGGACAGGTTAACTTCACCCCTCCACTTT

abundance: -
d_gene: TRBD2
j_gene: TRBJ2-5
v_gene: TRBV5-1
CDR3aa: CASSLDTLAGPETQYF
CDR3nt: TGCGCCAGCAGCTTGGATACCTTAGCGGGGCCAGAGACCCAGTACTTC

abundance: -
d_gene: -
j_gene: TRBJ1-1
v_gene: TRBV18
CDR3aa: CASSRTQGSAGGTEAFF
CDR3nt: TGTGCCAGCTCACGTACTCAGGGTTCCGCGGGAGGCACTGAAGCTTTCTTT

abundance: few
d_gene: -
j_gene: TRBJ1-2
v_gene: TRBV28
CDR3aa: CASRLGRRGVVYGYTF
CDR3nt: TGTGCCAGCAGACTCGGACGAAGAGGGGTTGTTTATGGCTACACCTTC

abundance: -
d_gene: -
j_gene: TRBJ1-1
v_gene: TRBV6-8
CDR3aa: CASSASPGNTEAFF
CDR3nt: TGTGCCAGCAGTGCCTCACCAGGGAACACTGAAGCTTTCTTT

abundance: -
d_gene: TRBD1
j_gene: TRBJ1-1
v_gene: TRBV28
CDR3aa: CASSLWGTGRNTEAFF
CDR3nt: TGTGCCAGCAGTTTATGGGGGACAGGGAGGAACACTGAAGCTTTCTTT

abundance: -
d_gene: -
j_gene: TRBJ1-5
v_gene: TRBV28
CDR3aa: CASSELGGSQPQHF
CDR3nt: TGTGCCAGCAGTGAACTTGGGGGTAGTCAGCCCCAGCATTTT

abundance: -
d_gene: -
j_gene: TRBJ2-2
v_gene: TRBV18
CDR3aa: CASSPSNTGELFF
CDR3nt: TGTGCCAGCTCACCAAGTAACACCGGGGAGCTGTTTTTT

abundance: -
d_gene: -
j_gene: TRBJ1-1
v_gene: TRBV11-3
CDR3aa: CASRGGAGETEAFF
CDR3nt: TGTGCCAGCAGGGGCGGGGCCGGAGAAACTGAAGCTTTCTTT

abundance: -
d_gene: -
j_gene: TRBJ1-2
v_gene: TRBV19
CDR3aa: CASSYEGWNYGYTF
CDR3nt: TGTGCCAGTAGTTATGAGGGATGGAACTATGGCTACACCTTC

abundance: -
d_gene: TRBD1
j_gene: TRBJ1-3
v_gene: TRBV6-8
CDR3aa: CASSKGQVISGNTIYF
CDR3nt: TGTGCCAGCAGTAAGGGACAGGTGATCTCTGGAAACACCATATATTTT

abundance: once
d_gene: -
j_gene: TRBJ2-7
v_gene: TRBV11-3
CDR3aa: CASSLGGGTYEQYF
CDR3nt: TGTGCCAGCAGCTTAGGCGGGGGCACCTACGAGCAGTACTTC

abundance: -
d_gene: -
j_gene: TRBJ1-6
v_gene: TRBV11-3
CDR3aa: CASSPTDSYNSPLHF
CDR3nt: TGTGCCAGCAGCCCGACGGACTCCTATAATTCACCCCTCCACTTT

abundance: few
d_gene: TRBD2
j_gene: TRBJ2-1
v_gene: TRBV11-3
CDR3aa: CASSPSGGASNEQFF
CDR3nt: TGTGCCAGCAGCCCTAGCGGGGGGGCCTCCAATGAGCAGTTCTTC

abundance: -
d_gene: -
j_gene: TRBJ1-2
v_gene: TRBV6-8
CDR3aa: CASSNEQGSGYTF
CDR3nt: TGTGCCAGCAGTAACGAACAGGGAAGTGGCTACACCTTC

abundance: -
d_gene: -
j_gene: TRBJ1-5
v_gene: TRBV6-8
CDR3aa: CASSDGGVNQPQHF
CDR3nt: TGTGCCAGCAGTGACGGGGGCGTCAATCAGCCCCAGCATTTT

abundance: -
d_gene: -
j_gene: TRBJ1-1
v_gene: TRBV5-1
CDR3aa: CASSLALGRGTEAFF
CDR3nt: TGCGCCAGCAGCTTGGCCCTGGGCCGTGGCACTGAAGCTTTCTTT

abundance: -
d_gene: -
j_gene: TRBJ1-4
v_gene: TRBV5-1
CDR3aa: CASSLNGGNEKLFF
CDR3nt: TGCGCCAGCAGCTTGAACGGGGGGAATGAAAAACTGTTTTTT

abundance: -
d_gene: TRBD2
j_gene: TRBJ2-5
v_gene: TRBV6-1
CDR3aa: CAISEERGAGETQYF
CDR3nt: TGTGCCATCAGTGAAGAGCGGGGGGCCGGAGAGACCCAGTACTTC